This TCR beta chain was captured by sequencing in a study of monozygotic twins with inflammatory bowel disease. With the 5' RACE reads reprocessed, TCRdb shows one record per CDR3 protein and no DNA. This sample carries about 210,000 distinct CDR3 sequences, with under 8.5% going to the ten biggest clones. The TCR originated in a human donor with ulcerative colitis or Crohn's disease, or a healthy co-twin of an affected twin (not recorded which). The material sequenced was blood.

CDR3 protein: CSAPGTSYFTEQFF. The rearrangement uses TRBV20-1 and TRBJ2-1; the TRBD2 assignment by TCRdb is unverifiable without DNA. The CDR3 loop spans 14 amino acids. The V gene's germline CDR1 is DFQATT and CDR2 SNEGSKA (reference sequence).